This TCR beta chain originates from a study of blood T cells in healthy people across ages. CDR1 and CDR2 (germline): DFQATT, SNEGSKA (reference sequence). The CDR3 is 18 amino acids. Trimming removed 0 bases from V and 4 bases from J, with 24 bases in between. A J-beta primer mix and a sample-barcoded 5' primer were used in a second PCR of roughly 6 to 11 cycles. Every sample returned 2.5 million or more CDR3-containing paired-end reads. One entry per CDR3 protein, called by TCRdb with MiXCR from the 5' RACE reads. The table has about 800,000 distinct CDR3 sequences, about 45% seen once. Sequenced input: blood. The source is a man older than 75 in good health. The chain uses TRBV20-1 and TRBJ1-1; D may be TRBD1 (6 bases). CDR3 loop: CSARDYRLQGRESTEAFF. DNA of the CDR3: TGCAGTGCTAGAGACTACCGACTACAGGGTCGGGAGAGCACTGAAGCTTTCTTT.